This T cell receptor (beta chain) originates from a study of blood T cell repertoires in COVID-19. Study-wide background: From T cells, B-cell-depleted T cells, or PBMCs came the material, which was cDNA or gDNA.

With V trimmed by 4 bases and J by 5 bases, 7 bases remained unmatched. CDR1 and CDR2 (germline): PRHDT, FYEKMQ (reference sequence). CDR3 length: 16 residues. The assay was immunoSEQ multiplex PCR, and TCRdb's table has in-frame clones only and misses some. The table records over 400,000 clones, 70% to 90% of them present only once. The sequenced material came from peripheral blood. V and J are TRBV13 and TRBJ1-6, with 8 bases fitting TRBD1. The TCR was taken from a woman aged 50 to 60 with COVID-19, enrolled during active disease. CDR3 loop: CASSSTGGADNSPLHF. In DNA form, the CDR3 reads TGTGCCAGCAGCTCCACAGGGGGGGCGGATAATTCACCCCTCCACTTT.